The rows below give T cell receptor beta chains drawn from one sample of a study of T cell clonotyping in hematopoietic cell transplantation. The protocol was immunoSEQ multiplex PCR, while the TCRdb copy is restricted to in-frame clones and leaves out a portion. This table holds 9,500 to 15,000 clones, over 40% found once. Input material: peripheral blood mononuclear cells. These receptor sequences come from a man aged 50 to 60 in good health. Some clones in this sample may be carry-over from other donors' samples. Each CDR3 is given with its conserved first and last residue. The order of the fields is D gene, clone size, V gene, J gene, CDR3 length, CDR3 DNA, CDR3 protein. The D gene is left open where the match is weak. Clone size, where shown, is once, few, many, or a class for clones that have expanded.

d_call: -
clone_size: -
v_call: TRBV7-2
j_call: TRBJ2-3
cdr3_length: 14
cdr3_nt: TGTGCCAGCAGCCAAAACAGGGCGGCAGATACGCAGTATTTT
cdr3_aa: CASSQNRAADTQYF

d_call: TRBD2
clone_size: -
v_call: TRBV6-1
j_call: TRBJ2-7
cdr3_length: 15
cdr3_nt: TGTGCCAGCAGTGAAGACGCTAGCGGGAGCTACGAGCAGTACTTC
cdr3_aa: CASSEDASGSYEQYF

d_call: TRBD1
clone_size: -
v_call: TRBV30
j_call: TRBJ1-2
cdr3_length: 15
cdr3_nt: TGTGCCTGGAGTGCCCGGACAGGGATTAACTATGGCTACGCCTTC
cdr3_aa: CAWSARTGINYGYAF

d_call: -
clone_size: -
v_call: TRBV25-1
j_call: TRBJ2-1
cdr3_length: 14
cdr3_nt: TGTGCCAGCGGGGGCGCAGGGAGCTACAATGAGCAGTTCTTC
cdr3_aa: CASGGAGSYNEQFF

d_call: -
clone_size: -
v_call: TRBV6-1
j_call: TRBJ1-4
cdr3_length: 13
cdr3_nt: TGTGCCAGCAGTGAAGCAAGGAATGAAAAACTGTTTTTT
cdr3_aa: CASSEARNEKLFF

d_call: -
clone_size: -
v_call: TRBV29-1
j_call: TRBJ2-1
cdr3_length: 12
cdr3_nt: TGCAGCGTTGAAATAGCGGCCGACGTGGAGTTCTTC
cdr3_aa: CSVEIAADVEFF

d_call: -
clone_size: -
v_call: TRBV5-1
j_call: TRBJ1-1
cdr3_length: 14
cdr3_nt: TGCGCCAGCAGCCCCAGTCAAGTGAACACTGAAGCTTTCTTT
cdr3_aa: CASSPSQVNTEAFF

d_call: -
clone_size: few
v_call: TRBV19
j_call: TRBJ1-5
cdr3_length: 15
cdr3_nt: TGTGCCAGTAGTATAGCGGGATATAGCAATCAGCCCCAGCATTTT
cdr3_aa: CASSIAGYSNQPQHF

d_call: -
clone_size: -
v_call: TRBV6-5
j_call: TRBJ1-1
cdr3_length: 12
cdr3_nt: TGTGCCAGCAGTAATGAACGGGCTGAAGCTTTCTTT
cdr3_aa: CASSNERAEAFF

d_call: -
clone_size: -
v_call: TRBV4-1
j_call: TRBJ1-2
cdr3_length: 14
cdr3_nt: TGCGCCAGCAGCCCCGCCACCGGGGGCAATGGCTACACCTTC
cdr3_aa: CASSPATGGNGYTF

d_call: -
clone_size: few
v_call: TRBV11-2
j_call: TRBJ1-1
cdr3_length: 11
cdr3_nt: TGTGCCAGCAGCGAGGGTAGGAAAGCTTTCTTT
cdr3_aa: CASSEGRKAFF

d_call: -
clone_size: few
v_call: TRBV30
j_call: TRBJ1-3
cdr3_length: 12
cdr3_nt: TGTGCCTGGGGGACTTCTGGAAACACCATATATTTT
cdr3_aa: CAWGTSGNTIYF

d_call: -
clone_size: -
v_call: TRBV28
j_call: TRBJ1-4
cdr3_length: 15
cdr3_nt: TGTGCCAGCAGTTTCGGCACAGCTGATAATGAAAAACTGTTTTTT
cdr3_aa: CASSFGTADNEKLFF

d_call: -
clone_size: -
v_call: TRBV11-3
j_call: TRBJ1-2
cdr3_length: 13
cdr3_nt: TGTGCCAGCAGCTTAGATGGGTGGGATGGCTACACCTTC
cdr3_aa: CASSLDGWDGYTF

d_call: -
clone_size: -
v_call: TRBV28
j_call: TRBJ1-5
cdr3_length: 12
cdr3_nt: TGTGCCAGCAGTTTAGGGAATCAGCCCCAGCATTTT
cdr3_aa: CASSLGNQPQHF

d_call: TRBD1
clone_size: -
v_call: TRBV6-6
j_call: TRBJ2-1
cdr3_length: 12
cdr3_nt: TGTGCCAGCAGCGACAGGGCGAGTGAGCAGTTCTTC
cdr3_aa: CASSDRASEQFF

d_call: TRBD2
clone_size: few
v_call: TRBV6-4
j_call: TRBJ2-1
cdr3_length: 14
cdr3_nt: TGTGCCAGCAGTGAAGGGACTAGCGGGGATGAGCAGTTCTTC
cdr3_aa: CASSEGTSGDEQFF

d_call: TRBD2
clone_size: few
v_call: TRBV5-1
j_call: TRBJ2-7
cdr3_length: 15
cdr3_nt: TGCGCCAGCAGCTTGGTTAGTAGCGGGAACTACGAGCAGTACTTC
cdr3_aa: CASSLVSSGNYEQYF

d_call: -
clone_size: -
v_call: TRBV4-2
j_call: TRBJ1-2
cdr3_length: 14
cdr3_nt: TGTGCCAGCAGCCAAAAATCGGGGTCTGGGGGCTACACCTTC
cdr3_aa: CASSQKSGSGGYTF

d_call: TRBD1
clone_size: -
v_call: TRBV6-1
j_call: TRBJ2-3
cdr3_length: 16
cdr3_nt: TGTGCCAGCAGTGAACCTAGGGGACAGGGGTACGATACGCAGTATTTT
cdr3_aa: CASSEPRGQGYDTQYF

d_call: TRBD2
clone_size: -
v_call: TRBV30
j_call: TRBJ2-3
cdr3_length: 14
cdr3_nt: TGTGCCTGCCCGGGACTAGCGGGAGAGGATACGCAGTATTTT
cdr3_aa: CACPGLAGEDTQYF

d_call: -
clone_size: -
v_call: TRBV5-1
j_call: TRBJ1-1
cdr3_length: 15
cdr3_nt: TGCGCCAGCAGCTTGGGACAGGCCACGAACACTGAAGCTTTCTTT
cdr3_aa: CASSLGQATNTEAFF

d_call: -
clone_size: -
v_call: TRBV25-1
j_call: TRBJ2-5
cdr3_length: 13
cdr3_nt: TGTGCCAGCAGTCGAGACAGGAGCGAGACCCAGTACTTC
cdr3_aa: CASSRDRSETQYF

d_call: TRBD1
clone_size: -
v_call: TRBV7-9
j_call: TRBJ2-7
cdr3_length: 12
cdr3_nt: TGTGCCAGCAGCCCGGACAGGGGTGAGCAGTACTTC
cdr3_aa: CASSPDRGEQYF